The 2 T cell receptor beta chains below all came from one sample that was sequenced in a study of T cell repertoires in cytomegalovirus infection. TCRdb recomputed calls from the reads with MiXCR, one row per CDR3 protein. Here the sample spans approximately 100,000 distinct CDR3 sequences, under 45% being singletons. These receptors have no identified antigens. Sample: CD8+ T cells from cultured PBMCs, taken from culture after CMV antigen stimulation. These receptors originate from a human donor in good health (CMV status not recorded). Some clones in this sample may be carry-over from other donors' samples.

This clonotype has only a few counts. The rearrangement uses TRBV10-3 and TRBJ1-1; D perhaps matches TRBD1 (5 bases). The CDR3 totals 16 residues. Trimming stripped 2 bases from V and 0 bases from J, with 13 bases between. CDR1 ENHRY and CDR2 SYGVKD come from the germline V gene. The CDR3 nucleotides read TGTGCCATCAGTGAGGGAGGAGGGGCGATGAACACTGAAGCTTTCTTT. Translated: CAISEGGGAMNTEAFF.

The J gene is TRBJ2-1, the V gene TRBV3-1; 7 bases fit TRBD1. The V and J ends lost 5 bases and 10 bases, in that order; junction bases with no gene match: 11. CDR3 size: 14 residues. Germline V gene data show CDR1 as LGHDT and CDR2 as YNNKEL (reference sequence). The CDR3 bases are TGTGCCAGCAGCTACCGGGACAGTTTCTCCGAGCAGTTCTTC. This encodes CASSYRDSFSEQFF.